This T cell receptor beta chain was sequenced in a study of blood T cell repertoires in COVID-19 (dated by TCRdb to the early 2020s). Context from the whole study: Samples from collaborators originated in the United States, Italy and Spain and spanned both the acute and convalescent phases of COVID-19. The prospective study material was composed of cDNA or gDNA derived from T cells, B-cell-depleted T cells, or PBMCs. Deeply sampled blood TCRbeta repertoires from subjects exposed to, actively infected with, or recovered from COVID-19 were included in the dataset. A freely available public database, intended as a resource for researchers studying the immune response to SARS-CoV-2, is where the repertoires were released. The samples were drawn from the first 160 participants of the ongoing ImmuneRACE study and from 1,254 subjects provided by 6 global collaborators. Nearly every sample came with metadata listing a de-identified subject ID, COVID-19 status, age in years and sex. Where available, HLA class I and class II types were taken from metadata supplied by the sample provider and were not determined by assay-based typing.

The research as a whole found: How much clinical and demographic metadata was included differed by source and by participant, and the metadata was provided uncurated.

TCRbeta CDR3 regions were amplified from genomic DNA by means of the immunoSEQ Assay, a bias-controlled multiplex PCR. In the paper's pipeline: The number of nucleated cells in each sample was estimated by amplification of reference gene primers within the assay. Sequence reads were collapsed and filtered to measure the absolute abundance of every unique TCRbeta CDR3 rearrangement. Productive Simpson clonality was computed per sample as the square root of Simpson's diversity index over productive rearrangements. Held by TCRdb, this immuneACCESS table contains in-frame sequences only and omits some clones. Under half of the omission traces to an unresolved V gene where checked; the cause of the rest is unknown. The V and J calls and clone size are taken from that table; D and trimming were inferred from the DNA. The sample contains 140,000 to 150,000 clones, roughly 80% of them found a single time. About 3% of the sample is in the top ten clones.

The germline V gene (reference sequence) provides CDR1 LGHDT and CDR2 YNNKEL. Deletion took 0 bases off V and 8 bases off J, with a span of 16 bases between the germline ends. The CDR3 has 16 amino acids, counting the end cysteine and phenylalanine. The entry retains the CDR3 DNA only, 48 bases that are in frame from base 1. As to this clone: The antigen this receptor binds is unknown. One base away there is no much larger clone; base qualities are not given.

Each collaborating institution followed its own protocols to collect whole blood in K2EDTA tubes. For TCRbeta analysis, collaborator samples were shipped as frozen whole blood, as isolated PBMCs, or as DNA extracted from either sample type. The receptor's source is a woman in her 40s with active or convalescent COVID-19. Sequenced sample: peripheral blood. Recombination joined TRBV3-1 (or the pseudogene TRBV3-2) with TRBJ1-4, with a tentative D gene TRBD1 over 5 matching bases. The bases read TGTGCCAGCAGCCAAGAGGGGCGGGGACCGGACGAAAAACTGTTTTTT. The encoded protein is CASSQEGRGPDEKLFF.